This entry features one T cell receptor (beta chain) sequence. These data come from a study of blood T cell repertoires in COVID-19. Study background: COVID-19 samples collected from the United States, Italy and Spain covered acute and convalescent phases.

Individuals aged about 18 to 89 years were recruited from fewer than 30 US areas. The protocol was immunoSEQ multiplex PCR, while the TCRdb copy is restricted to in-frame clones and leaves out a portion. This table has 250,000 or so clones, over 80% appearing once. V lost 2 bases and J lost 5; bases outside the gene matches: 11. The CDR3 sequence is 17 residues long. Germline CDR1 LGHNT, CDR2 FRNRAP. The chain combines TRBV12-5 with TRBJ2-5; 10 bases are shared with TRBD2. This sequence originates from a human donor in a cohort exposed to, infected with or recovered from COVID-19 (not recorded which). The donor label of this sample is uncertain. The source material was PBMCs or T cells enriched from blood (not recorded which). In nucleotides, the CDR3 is TGTGCTAGTGGTTTGAGAGGACTAGCGGACTATTGGGAGACCCAGTACTTC. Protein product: CASGLRGLADYWETQYF.